The 9 T cell receptor beta chains below were found in one sample sequenced in a study of cytomegalovirus exposure and HLA in healthy donors. It was with 60 Vbeta and 13 Jbeta primers that the PCR ran. Sequencing used immunoSEQ multiplex PCR; TCRdb keeps in-frame clones, though not all of them. Of roughly 100,000 clones listed, roughly 9.4% are singletons. Material: PBMCs. The receptor source for this set is a man aged 50 to 60 in good health and CMV-seropositive.

Points on this clone: At the DNA level, this CDR3 is encoded by other sequences in the same sample as well. This rearrangement joins TRBV6-5 to TRBJ2-2; D may be TRBD1 (5 bases). The CDR3 consists of 14 residues. Germline CDR1 and CDR2: MNHEY and SVGAGI. V dropped 0 bases and J dropped 5 bases, with 7 bases sitting between them. The CDR3, as DNA: TGTGCCAGCAGTTACTCCAGGGATACCGGGGAGCTGTTTTTT. This gives the protein CASSYSRDTGELFF.

This chain joins TRBV28 and TRBJ1-1; maybe TRBD1 (6 bases). Germline V gene data show CDR1 as MDHEN and CDR2 as SYDVKM. V gave up 4 bases and J gave up 8 bases, with 23 bases separating them. The CDR3 extends over 16 amino acids. CDR3 DNA sequence: TGTGCCAGCAGTTGGGGCTCCCGGGGGGCTCGGAGGGAAGCTTTCTTT. Its protein is CASSWGSRGARREAFF. The full variable domain, rest sourced from reference TRBV28 and TRBJ1-1, is DVKVTQSSRYLVKRTGEKVFLECVQDMDHENMFWYRQDPGLGLRLIYFSYDVKMKEKGDIPEGYSVSREKKERFSLILESASTNQTSMYLCASSWGSRGARREAFFGQGTRLTVV.

This clone was seen ten or more times. The rearrangement joins TRBV6-1 to TRBJ1-5, with TRBD1 matching 7 bases. Per the germline V gene, CDR1 is MNHNS and CDR2 is SASEGT. With 6 bases clipped from V and 3 bases from J, the junction kept 8 bases outside the gene matches. The CDR3 covers 15 residues. CDR3 residues: CASRVGQSDNQPQHF. The CDR3 bases are TGTGCCAGCAGGGTGGGACAGAGCGACAATCAGCCCCAGCATTTT.

This clone showed up just a few times. V is TRBV7-8 and J is TRBJ1-5; 7 nucleotides match TRBD1. CDR1 and CDR2 (germline): SGHVS, FQNEAQ. V lost 5 bases and J lost 4; bases outside the gene matches: 8. This CDR3 spans 15 amino acids. CDR3 in DNA: TGTGCCAGCAGCCGGGACAGTTCCTTTAATCAGCCCCAGCATTTT. Residues: CASSRDSSFNQPQHF.

Only a few counts were recorded for this clone. The rearrangement joins TRBV2 to TRBJ2-3; no reliable D call. Trimming took off 8 bases at V and 0 bases at J, with 12 bases between the two ends. Per germline, CDR1 SNHLY and CDR2 FYNNEI. The CDR3 covers 14 residues. CDR3 nucleotides: TGTGCCAGCGACGGCCTAGGCAGCACAGATACGCAGTATTTT. This gives the protein CASDGLGSTDTQYF.

The rearrangement uses TRBV1 and TRBJ2-1; the table's D call, TRBD2, has no DNA check behind it. TRBV1 is classified as a pseudogene. The CDR3 extends over 18 amino acids. The CDR3 here is CTSSQGAGGPSSYNEQFF. CDR3 sequence (DNA): TGCACCAGCAGCCAAGGAGCGGGAGGGCCCAGCTCCTACAATGAGCAGTTCTTC.

This sequence joins TRBV28 and TRBJ1-5; D remains ambiguous. The ends were cut back, 5 bases at V and 3 bases at J, with 17 bases in the middle. Looked up from germline, CDR1 is MDHEN and CDR2 is SYDVKM. The CDR3 has 16 amino acids. DNA of the CDR3: TGTGCCAGCAGTCGTAGCAGAGGGCCTAACAATCAGCCCCAGCATTTT. Translation: CASSRSRGPNNQPQHF.

This clone was found a few times. The chain is built from TRBV5-6 and TRBJ2-7, with D hard to call. Trimming shortened V by 1 base and J by 5 bases, and 13 bases separated the two germline ends. Germline V gene lookup returns CDR1 SGHDT and CDR2 YYEEEE. The CDR3 consists of 14 residues. CDR3 in amino acids: CASSLYISGDEQYF. DNA for the CDR3: TGTGCCAGCAGCTTGTACATCTCAGGCGACGAGCAGTACTTC.

The chain has TRBV7-3 and TRBJ2-2, with 10 bases lining up with TRBD1. V lost 6 bases and J lost 5; bases outside the gene matches: 3. The CDR3 runs 14 residues. The germline CDR1 and CDR2 sequences are SGHTA and FQGTGA. The CDR3 DNA follows: TGTGCCAGCAGTAGACAGGGGGCAACCGGGGAGCTGTTTTTT. It codes for CASSRQGATGELFF.